This T cell receptor (beta chain) was found in a study of blood T cell repertoires in COVID-19. Study at large: Acute-phase and convalescent COVID-19 samples originated in the United States, Italy and Spain.

The CDR3 runs to 14 residues. In germline, CDR1 is MNHEY, CDR2 SMNVEV (reference sequence). Trimming shortened V by 7 bases and J by 4 bases, and 14 bases separated the two germline ends. Study processing details: Amplification from reference gene primers served as the basis for estimated nucleated cell counts. Here immunoSEQ multiplex PCR was the method, and the copy in TCRdb shows in-frame clones only, minus some. D and trimming were read from the DNA, whereas the V and J calls and clone size are those reported in that table. The table lists some 200,000 clones, about 91% of them singletons. The clonotype was recovered from a man younger than 35 with active or convalescent COVID-19. What was sequenced was peripheral blood. This chain connects TRBV27 to TRBJ2-1; perhaps TRBD1 as D (5 bases). CDR3 coding DNA: TGTGCCAGCAAGGACACCCTCCTTTACAATGAGCAGTTCTTC. It is translated as CASKDTLLYNEQFF.